This entry lists 22 T cell receptor beta chains sequenced from one sample in a study of beta chain features in type 1 diabetes. cDNA synthesis used the whole RNA isolate, giving expressed TCRB sequences. Sequenced by immunoSEQ multiplex PCR; TCRdb stores in-frame clones only, minus some. The profile covers 300,000 to 350,000 clones, with 7% to 10% appearing a single time and about 1% taken by the ten largest. No antigen has been assigned to these receptors. Points from the study as a whole: Across all four CD4+ subsets, people with type 1 diabetes showed modestly shorter TCRB CDR3s.

Sequencing input: central memory CD4+ T cells from blood. All receptors come from a man aged 25 to 40 with type 1 diabetes.

This clone was seen only a few times. The chain joins TRBV18 to TRBJ2-3, with D hard to call. The CDR3 totals 15 residues. The ends were cut back, 5 bases at V and 0 bases at J, with 12 bases in the middle. CDR1 and CDR2 (germline): KGHSH, LQKENI. CDR3: CASSSLPTSTDTQYF. As DNA, the CDR3 is TGTGCCAGCTCATCCCTTCCTACTAGCACAGATACGCAGTATTTT.

This clone has a handful of counts. V is TRBV9 and J is TRBJ1-1; D call uncertain. The CDR3 has 14 residues. Germline CDR1 and CDR2: SGDLS and YYNGEE. V shed 1 base and J shed 1 base, with 8 bases lying between them. CDR3 DNA: TGTGCCAGCAGCGTAAATAACAGGAACACTGAAGCTTTCTTT. It codes for CASSVNNRNTEAFF.

The gene calls are TRBV5-1 and TRBJ1-1; D is unclear. The V gene's germline CDR1 is SGHRS and CDR2 YFSETQ. The CDR3 spans 13 residues. V was pared by 2 bases and J by 2 bases, with 7 bases between. CDR3 loop: CASSFDSNTEAFF. Written as DNA, the CDR3 is TGCGCCAGCAGCTTCGACTCAAACACTGAAGCTTTCTTT.

This clone came up many times. The chain couples TRBV27 to TRBJ2-7, with 12 bases identical to TRBD1. This CDR3 has 15 residues. Germline-derived CDR1 and CDR2 are MNHEY and SMNVEV (reference sequence). The junction had 9 bases not matched to a gene; V was cut back by 6 bases and J by 6 bases. CDR3 region: CASRPQWGQGAEQYF. The CDR3 region has the DNA TGTGCCAGCAGGCCCCAATGGGGACAGGGGGCCGAGCAGTACTTC.

The rearrangement uses TRBV30 and TRBJ1-5; 8 bases fit TRBD1. Germline CDR1 reads GTSNPN; CDR2 reads SVGIG (reference sequence). The CDR3 loop spans 12 amino acids. The ends lost 3 bases at V and 8 bases at J; junction bases unmatched: 3. The CDR3, as DNA: TGTGCCTGGAGCGACAGGGGAAAGCCCCAGCATTTT. Translated, it gives CAWSDRGKPQHF. Full variable domain (missing parts from reference TRBV30 and TRBJ1-5): SQTIHQWPATLVQPVGSPLSLECTVEGTSNPNLYWYRQAAGRGLQLLFYSVGIGQISSEVPQNLSASRPQDRQFILSSKKLLLSDSGFYLCAWSDRGKPQHFGDGTRLSIL.

The chain has TRBV23-1 and TRBJ1-5; 9 bases are a match to TRBD1. TRBV23-1 belongs to the ORF category, with a function that is uncertain. After removal of 1 base from V and 1 base from J, the junction contained 5 bases not matched to a gene. The CDR3 is 17 residues long. The CDR3 coding sequence is TGCGCCAGCAGTCAATGGGACAGGGTCAGGAGCAATCAGCCCCAGCATTTT. The encoded protein is CASSQWDRVRSNQPQHF.

The rearrangement uses TRBV9 and TRBJ2-2, with a tentative D call TRBD2 (6 bases). The CDR3 has 16 residues. Per the germline V gene, CDR1 is SGDLS and CDR2 is YYNGEE. V was trimmed by 1 base and J by 4 bases, leaving 14 bases between them. CDR3: CASSVQLAPSTGELFF. The CDR3 nucleotides read TGTGCCAGCAGCGTACAACTAGCCCCCAGCACCGGGGAGCTGTTTTTT.

This clone was seen a handful of times. The rearrangement joins TRBV4-3 to TRBJ1-2, with 7 bases that match TRBD1. V lost 4 bases and J lost 2; bases outside the gene matches: 10. Germline V gene data show CDR1 as LGHNA and CDR2 as YSLEER. This CDR3 has 16 residues. The CDR3 sequence: CASSRLWTGSNYGYTF. CDR3 sequence (DNA): TGCGCCAGCAGCCGTCTCTGGACAGGATCAAACTATGGCTACACCTTC.

This clone showed up just a few times. The chain carries TRBV6-5 and TRBJ2-5, with TRBD1 identical over 7 bases. This CDR3 comprises 15 residues. Germline values: CDR1 MNHEY, CDR2 SVGAGI. V dropped 6 bases and J dropped 0; count of bases not matched to a gene: 7. This CDR3 is CASSRMGQNQETQYF. CDR3 DNA: TGTGCCAGCAGCCGGATGGGACAGAACCAAGAGACCCAGTACTTC.

Written as DNA, the CDR3 is TGTGCCACCTTAGGGGACAGGGGGTACGAGCAGTACTTC. Protein product: CATLGDRGYEQYF. This chain connects TRBV28 to TRBJ2-7; 11 nucleotides align to TRBD1. Germline V CDR1 and CDR2: MDHEN, SYDVKM. This CDR3 comprises 13 residues. V dropped 10 bases and J dropped 4; count of bases not matched to a gene: 6.

This clone came up a few times. The chain links TRBV5-1 to TRBJ2-3; 8 bases match TRBD2. The ends lost 0 bases at V and 4 bases at J; junction bases unmatched: 4. This CDR3 is 15 amino acids long. Germline values: CDR1 SGHRS, CDR2 YFSETQ. DNA of the CDR3: TGCGCCAGCAGCTTGGTCCTAGCGGGTTCAGATACGCAGTATTTT. Translated, it gives CASSLVLAGSDTQYF. Drawing the rest from reference TRBV5-1 and TRBJ2-3, the complete variable domain is KAGVTQTPRYLIKTRGQQVTLSCSPISGHRSVSWYQQTPGQGLQFLFEYFSETQRNKGNFPGRFSGRQFSNSRSEMNVSTLELGDSALYLCASSLVLAGSDTQYFGPGTRLTVL.

V and J are TRBV5-1 and TRBJ2-2; D not certain. The germline V and J ends were trimmed by 3 bases and 1 base, with 13 bases remaining between them. Germline lookup yields CDR1 SGHRS and CDR2 YFSETQ. This CDR3 is built from 16 residues. The DNA for the CDR3 is TGCGCCAGCAGCTCACAAACTACAGAGAACACCGGGGAGCTGTTTTTT. This encodes CASSSQTTENTGELFF.

In this sample, this clone turned up a few times. The chain is built from TRBV4-3 and TRBJ2-5; no clear D gene. Deletions cut 0 bases from V and 5 bases from J, with 7 bases between. Germline-derived CDR1 and CDR2 are LGHNA and YSLEER. This CDR3 has 13 amino acids. CDR3 in amino acids: CASSQERWETQYF. The CDR3 DNA reads as TGCGCCAGCAGCCAAGAAAGGTGGGAGACCCAGTACTTC.

This clone has more than one count but fewer than ten. The rearrangement links TRBV9 to TRBJ2-5; 12 bases agree with TRBD2. The CDR3 consists of 17 residues. Per germline, CDR1 SGDLS and CDR2 YYNGEE. The V segment lost 0 bases and the J segment 5 bases; nucleotides outside the gene matches: 8. The CDR3 loop reads CASSVGASGGAPETQYF. In DNA, the CDR3 is TGTGCCAGCAGCGTAGGGGCTAGCGGGGGGGCCCCTGAGACCCAGTACTTC.

The chain joins TRBV11-2 to TRBJ1-6, with a tentative D call TRBD1 (6 bases). CDR3 size: 13 residues. Trimming cost V 5 bases and J 13 bases, with 15 bases left between them. Germline CDR1 SGHAT, CDR2 FQNNGV. This CDR3 reads CASSPQTGTPLHF. Here the CDR3 DNA reads TGTGCCAGCAGCCCTCAAACAGGGACGCCCCTCCACTTT.

This chain connects TRBV18 to TRBJ1-6, with D tentatively TRBD1 (5 bases). The CDR3 is 16 residues long. The V end was cut by 4 bases, the J end by 6 bases, with 16 bases between. Germline V CDR1 and CDR2: KGHSH, LQKENI. CDR3 DNA: TGTGCCAGCTCACTAGGACAAACCTCTAGTAATTCACCCCTCCACTTT. This codes for CASSLGQTSSNSPLHF.

CDR3 coding DNA: TGTGCCAGCAGTGAGGCGGGTGCGAAAGGGGAGCAGTTCTTC. Its translation is CASSEAGAKGEQFF. The chain combines TRBV2 with TRBJ2-1, with a possible D match to TRBD2 (5 bases). The CDR3 is 14 amino acids. CDR1 and CDR2 (germline): SNHLY, FYNNEI. Trimming took off 3 bases at V and 10 bases at J, with 16 bases between the two ends.

This clone came up a few times. The rearrangement links TRBV19 to TRBJ2-5; D is ambiguous. The V end was cut by 4 bases, the J end by 4 bases, with 22 bases between. Germline CDR1 and CDR2: LNHDA and SQIVND (reference sequence). There are 17 residues in the CDR3. For the CDR3, the DNA is TGTGCCAGTAGTACCCGCCCTTGGAGTCCCACGGGAGAGACCCAGTACTTC. It encodes CASSTRPWSPTGETQYF.

This clone was seen a handful of times. The V call is TRBV6-5, the J call TRBJ1-2; a weak D match, TRBD1 (5 bases). CDR1 and CDR2 (germline): MNHEY, SVGAGI. The CDR3 totals 12 residues. V lost 0 bases and J lost 6, with 5 bases in between. The CDR3 loop is CASSYSGDGYTF. For the CDR3, the DNA is TGTGCCAGCAGTTACTCAGGGGATGGCTACACCTTC.

This clone showed up many times. This CDR3 is CASSFLAGRTINEQFF. CDR3 coding DNA: TGTGCCAGCAGCTTCCTAGCGGGGAGAACTATTAATGAGCAGTTCTTC. The V gene is TRBV5-6, the J gene TRBJ2-1, with 9 positions matching TRBD2. The germline V gene encodes CDR1 SGHDT and CDR2 YYEEEE. The CDR3 spans 16 residues. Trimming took 2 bases from V and 7 from J; bases not matched to a gene: 10.

The sample holds many counts of this clone. The chain recombines TRBV25-1 with TRBJ2-1, with 10 bases lining up with TRBD1. The CDR3 is made up of 16 amino acids. Germline CDR1 MGHDK, CDR2 SYGVNS. V lost 5 bases, J lost 6 bases, and 10 bases stayed unmatched. CDR3 sequence (DNA): TGTGCCAGCAGTCCGCAGGGACAGGGGAGCTTCAATGAGCAGTTCTTC. The encoded protein is CASSPQGQGSFNEQFF. Full variable domain (missing parts from reference TRBV25-1 and TRBJ2-1): EADIYQTPRYLVIGTGKKITLECSQTMGHDKMYWYQQDPGMELHLIHYSYGVNSTEKGDLSSESTVSRIRTEHFPLTLESARPSHTSQYLCASSPQGQGSFNEQFFGPGTRLTVL.

The chain employs TRBV9 and TRBJ1-6; D call uncertain. Trimming took off 0 bases at V and 0 bases at J, with 7 bases between the two ends. The germline V gene encodes CDR1 SGDLS and CDR2 YYNGEE. This CDR3 has 16 amino acids. CDR3 protein: CASSVEQYSYNSPLHF. For the CDR3, the DNA is TGTGCCAGCAGCGTAGAGCAGTACTCCTATAATTCACCCCTCCACTTT.